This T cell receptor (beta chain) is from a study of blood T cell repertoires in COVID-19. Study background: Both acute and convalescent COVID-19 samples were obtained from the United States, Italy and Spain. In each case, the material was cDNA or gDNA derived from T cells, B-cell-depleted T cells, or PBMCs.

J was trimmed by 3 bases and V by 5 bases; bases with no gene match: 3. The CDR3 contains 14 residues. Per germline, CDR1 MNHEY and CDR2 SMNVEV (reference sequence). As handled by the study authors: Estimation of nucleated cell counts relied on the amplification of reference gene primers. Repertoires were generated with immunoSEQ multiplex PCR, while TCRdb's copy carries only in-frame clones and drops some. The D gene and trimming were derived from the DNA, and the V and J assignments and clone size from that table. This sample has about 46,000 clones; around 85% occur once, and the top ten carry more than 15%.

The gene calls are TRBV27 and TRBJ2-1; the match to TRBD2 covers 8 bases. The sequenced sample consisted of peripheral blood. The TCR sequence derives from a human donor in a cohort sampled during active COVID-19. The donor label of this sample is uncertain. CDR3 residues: CASSNGGDYNEQFF. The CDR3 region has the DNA TGTGCCAGCAGTAACGGGGGGGACTACAATGAGCAGTTCTTC.